These 16 T cell receptor beta chains originate from one sample sequenced in a study of blood T cell repertoires in COVID-19. Profiling relied on immunoSEQ multiplex PCR, and the TCRdb table lists in-frame clones only, not all of them. The profile shows approximately 88,000 clones, just over 90% of them singletons. The sample consisted of peripheral blood. The receptors shown here come from a woman aged 45-65 years in a cohort sampled during active COVID-19.

A few counts support this clone. V usage is TRBV4-1 and J usage is TRBJ1-1, with 8 positions matching TRBD1. This CDR3 spans 15 amino acids. The germline V gene has CDR1 MGHRA and CDR2 YSYEKL. Losses at the gene ends were 1 base for V and 5 bases for J; bases not matched to a gene: 6. This CDR3 reads CASSQGTGRWTEAFF. The CDR3 DNA reads TGCGCCAGCAGCCAAGGGACAGGGCGGTGGACTGAAGCTTTCTTT.

The table lists this clone with a count of one. V and J are TRBV7-3 and TRBJ1-6; weak D call: TRBD1 (5 bases). The CDR3 is made up of 13 amino acids. V was shortened by 6 bases and J by 8 bases, with 11 bases between the two germline ends. Germline V CDR1 and CDR2: SGHTA, FQGTGA. Here the CDR3 reads CASSSQGYSPLHF. DNA for the CDR3: TGTGCCAGCAGTTCCCAGGGTTATTCACCCCTCCACTTT.

The chain recombines TRBV14 with TRBJ1-2, with 8 positions matching TRBD1. J gave up 8 bases and V 3 bases, and 11 bases lay outside the gene matches. Per germline, CDR1 SGHDN and CDR2 FVKESK. The CDR3 contains 15 residues. CDR3 in DNA: TGTGCCAGCAGCCAGAGCGGACAGGGCCGAAAAGGCTACACCTTC. This sequence encodes CASSQSGQGRKGYTF.

J is TRBJ1-1 and V is TRBV5-1; D gene unclear. The CDR3 consists of 14 residues. Between the trimmed V and J ends, which lost 1 base and 1 base, there was a span of 8 bases. CDR1 SGHRS and CDR2 YFSETQ come from the germline V gene. Here the CDR3 reads CASSLSVPNTEAFF. CDR3 DNA: TGCGCCAGCAGCTTGTCGGTACCGAACACTGAAGCTTTCTTT.

The genes are TRBV5-1 and TRBJ1-2; D unresolved. The CDR3 has 11 residues. Germline values: CDR1 SGHRS, CDR2 YFSETQ. The ends were cut back, 4 bases at V and 3 bases at J, with 4 bases in the middle. CDR3 sequence: CASSPDYGYTF. In nucleotides, the CDR3 is TGCGCCAGCAGCCCGGACTATGGCTACACCTTC.

The rearrangement joins TRBV5-8 to TRBJ1-5; TRBD1 agrees at 9 bases. This CDR3 comprises 16 residues. After removal of 4 bases from V and 0 bases from J, the junction contained 5 bases not matched to a gene. Germline CDR1 SGHTS, CDR2 YDEGEE. CDR3 nucleotides: TGTGCCAGCAGCCGGACAGGGGTAAGTAGCAATCAGCCCCAGCATTTT. Translating gives CASSRTGVSSNQPQHF.

The chain is built from TRBV7-2 and TRBJ2-3; TRBD2 agrees at 7 bases. Trimming removed 5 bases from V and 0 bases from J; junction bases left unmatched: 2. The CDR3 spans 14 residues. CDR1 and CDR2 (germline): SGHTA, FQGNSA. The CDR3 protein is CASSPRGSTDTQYF. The CDR3 nucleotides are TGTGCCAGCAGCCCGCGGGGGAGCACAGATACGCAGTATTTT.

The V gene is TRBV5-1, the J gene TRBJ2-7, with TRBD2 identical over 7 bases. The CDR3 is 12 amino acids. Germline V gene data show CDR1 as SGHRS and CDR2 as YFSETQ. V gave up 4 bases and J gave up 4 bases; unmatched junction bases: 2. CDR3 residues: CASSPGGYEQYF. The DNA of the CDR3 is TGCGCCAGCAGCCCGGGGGGATACGAGCAGTACTTC.

This clone was counted only a few times. The CDR3 region has the DNA TGTGCCACCAGTGATCTATTCGGGACTAGCGGGTTACCACCCTTAATGGGGCAGTTCTTC. Protein: CATSDLFGTSGLPPLMGQFF. The chain has TRBV24-1 and TRBJ2-1, with 12 bases fitting TRBD2. Germline CDR1 and CDR2: KGHDR and SFDVKD. There are 20 residues in the CDR3. With V trimmed by 3 bases and J by 12 bases, 23 bases remained unmatched.

This sequence joins TRBV19 and TRBJ1-3; maybe TRBD1 (5 bases). Looked up from germline, CDR1 is LNHDA and CDR2 is SQIVND (reference sequence). V lost 4 bases and J 0 bases, leaving 10 bases between the germline ends. The CDR3 runs 15 residues. CDR3 protein: CASSTQGISGNTIYF. In DNA form, the CDR3 reads TGTGCCAGTAGTACCCAGGGAATCTCTGGAAACACCATATATTTT.

The CDR3 sequence is CASSVEGQGQQYF. In nucleotides, the CDR3 is TGTGCCAGCAGCGTAGAGGGACAGGGGCAGCAGTACTTC. J is TRBJ2-7 and V is TRBV9; 10 bases match TRBD1. The V gene end was trimmed by 0 bases and the J gene end by 8 bases; junction bases not matched to a gene: 2. The CDR3 sequence is 13 residues long. Germline lookup yields CDR1 SGDLS and CDR2 YYNGEE.

J is TRBJ2-7 and V is TRBV12-3 or TRBV12-4; maybe TRBD2 (5 bases). The CDR3 sequence is 13 residues long. Trimming took off 6 bases at V and 5 bases at J, with 14 bases between the two ends. The DNA for the CDR3 is TGTGCCAGCAGCCTGGGCCTAGCAGACGAGCAGTACTTC. This gives the protein CASSLGLADEQYF.

The chain carries TRBV19 and TRBJ2-5; TRBD2 is a possible D gene (7 bases). Germline CDR1 reads LNHDA; CDR2 reads SQIVND (reference sequence). Trimming pared 1 base from V and 5 bases from J, leaving 17 bases between. The CDR3 covers 16 residues. CDR3 amino acids: CASSIVGGGASETQYF. The DNA of the CDR3 is TGTGCCAGTAGTATAGTAGGCGGGGGCGCCTCGGAGACCCAGTACTTC.

The chain is built from TRBV6-1 and TRBJ2-1; 10 nucleotides line up with TRBD2. In germline, CDR1 is MNHNS, CDR2 SASEGT. J gave up 3 bases and V 3 bases, and 11 bases lay outside the gene matches. This CDR3 spans 18 amino acids. The CDR3 sequence: CASSDRSGRAPYYNEQFF. CDR3 sequence (DNA): TGTGCCAGCAGTGATAGGAGCGGGAGGGCCCCCTACTACAATGAGCAGTTCTTC.

This chain joins TRBV5-1 and TRBJ2-7, with 10 bases identical to TRBD1. In germline, CDR1 is SGHRS, CDR2 YFSETQ. J lost 2 bases, V lost 4 bases, and 9 bases had no gene match. The CDR3 length is 16 residues. The CDR3 region has the DNA TGCGCCAGCAGCAGCTCCGGGACAGGGGTTCCCTACGAGCAGTACTTC. This translates into CASSSSGTGVPYEQYF.

This rearrangement joins TRBV10-3 to TRBJ2-3, with D perhaps TRBD1 (6 bases). Germline-derived CDR1 and CDR2 are ENHRY and SYGVKD. The CDR3 length is 14 residues. Trimming left V 5 bases short and J 1 base short, with 10 bases between. CDR3 in DNA: TGTGCCATCAGTCCGGGACAACGCACAGATACGCAGTATTTT. Translated, it gives CAISPGQRTDTQYF.